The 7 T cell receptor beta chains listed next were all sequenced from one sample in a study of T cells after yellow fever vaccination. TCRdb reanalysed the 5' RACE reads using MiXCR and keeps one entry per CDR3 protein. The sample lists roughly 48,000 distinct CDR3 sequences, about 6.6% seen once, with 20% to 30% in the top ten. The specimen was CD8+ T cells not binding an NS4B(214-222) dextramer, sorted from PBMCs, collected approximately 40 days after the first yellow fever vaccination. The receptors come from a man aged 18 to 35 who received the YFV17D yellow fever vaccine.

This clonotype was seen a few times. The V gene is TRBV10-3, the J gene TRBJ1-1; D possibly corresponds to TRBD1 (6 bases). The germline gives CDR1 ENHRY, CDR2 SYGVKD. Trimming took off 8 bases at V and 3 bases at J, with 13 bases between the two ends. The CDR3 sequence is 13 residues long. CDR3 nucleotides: TGTGCCATCGGGGGGGCGGAGGACACTGAAGCTTTCTTT. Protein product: CAIGGAEDTEAFF.

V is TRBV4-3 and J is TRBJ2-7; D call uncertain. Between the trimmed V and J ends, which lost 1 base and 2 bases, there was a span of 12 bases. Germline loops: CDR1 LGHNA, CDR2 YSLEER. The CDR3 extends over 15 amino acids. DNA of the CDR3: TGCGCCAGCAGCCAAGGCCGGCCAGTCCCCTACGAGCAGTACTTC. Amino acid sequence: CASSQGRPVPYEQYF.

This chain's CDR3 is CASSPGTGKYEQYV. The CDR3 region has the DNA TGTGCCAGCAGTCCCGGGACAGGGAAATACGAGCAGTACGTC. J is TRBJ2-7 and V is TRBV6-6; the match to TRBD1 covers 9 bases. The germline V gene encodes CDR1 MNHNY and CDR2 SVGAGI (reference sequence). This CDR3 spans 14 amino acids. V shed 5 bases, J shed 4 bases, and the junction held 6 bases outside the gene matches.

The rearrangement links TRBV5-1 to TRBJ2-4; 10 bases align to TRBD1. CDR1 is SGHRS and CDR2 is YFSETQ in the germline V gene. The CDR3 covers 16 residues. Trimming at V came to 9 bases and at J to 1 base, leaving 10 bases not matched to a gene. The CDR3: CANTSGTGDAKNIQYF. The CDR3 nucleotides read TGCGCCAACACGAGCGGGACAGGGGATGCCAAAAACATTCAGTACTTC.

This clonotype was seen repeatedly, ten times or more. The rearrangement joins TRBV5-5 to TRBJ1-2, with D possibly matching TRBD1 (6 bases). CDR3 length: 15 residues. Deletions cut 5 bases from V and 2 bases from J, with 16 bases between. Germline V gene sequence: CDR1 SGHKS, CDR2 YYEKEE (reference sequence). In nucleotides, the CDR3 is TGTGCCAGCAGAATAGATCAGGGGCAGAACTATGGCTACACCTTC. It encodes CASRIDQGQNYGYTF.

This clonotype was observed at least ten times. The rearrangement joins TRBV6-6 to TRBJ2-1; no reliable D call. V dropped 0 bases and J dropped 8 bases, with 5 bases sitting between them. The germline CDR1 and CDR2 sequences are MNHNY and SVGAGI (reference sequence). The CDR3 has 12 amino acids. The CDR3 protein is CASSYSQYEQFF. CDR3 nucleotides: TGTGCCAGCAGTTACTCGCAATATGAGCAGTTCTTC.

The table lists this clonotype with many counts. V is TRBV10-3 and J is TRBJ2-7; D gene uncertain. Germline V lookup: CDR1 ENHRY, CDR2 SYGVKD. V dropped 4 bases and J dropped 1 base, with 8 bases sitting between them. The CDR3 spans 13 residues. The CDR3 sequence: CAISAGSSYEQYV. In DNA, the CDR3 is TGTGCCATCAGTGCGGGCTCATCCTACGAGCAGTACGTC.